These 10 T cell receptor beta chains were all obtained from the same sample, sequenced in a study of cytomegalovirus exposure and HLA in healthy donors. Primers included in the PCR were 60 Vbeta and 13 Jbeta primers. The repertoire was sequenced with immunoSEQ multiplex PCR; TCRdb's copy has only in-frame clones and lacks some. Among roughly 150,000 clones, 70% to 90% were seen once, and the ten largest hold around 2.6%. The specimen was PBMCs. These receptors all stem from a man in his thirties or forties in good health and CMV-seropositive.

V is TRBV5-1 and J is TRBJ2-3, with 11 bases identical to TRBD2. V shed 2 bases and J 9 bases; nucleotides not matched to a gene: 14. Germline V lookup: CDR1 SGHRS, CDR2 YFSETQ. This CDR3 has 17 amino acids. The CDR3 region is CASSFTGTSGPEGTQYF. CDR3 sequence (DNA): TGCGCCAGCAGCTTCACCGGGACTAGCGGACCCGAAGGGACGCAGTATTTT.

This clone has a handful of counts. Here the CDR3 reads CAWSQGTHQPQHF. The CDR3 nucleotides read TGTGCCTGGAGCCAGGGAACACATCAGCCCCAGCATTTT. This chain uses TRBV30 with TRBJ1-5; tentative D call: TRBD1 (5 bases). Trimming pared 3 bases from V and 5 bases from J, leaving 11 bases between. In germline, CDR1 is GTSNPN, CDR2 SVGIG (reference sequence). This CDR3 is built from 13 residues.

This clone was recorded only once. The genes are TRBV7-3 and TRBJ1-2; 7 nucleotides agree with TRBD1. The CDR3 covers 15 residues. Germline V gene data show CDR1 as SGHTA and CDR2 as FQGTGA. J lost 3 bases, V lost 5 bases, and 9 bases had no gene match. CDR3 region: CASSPSTGSDYGYTF. The CDR3, as DNA: TGTGCCAGCAGCCCTTCGACAGGGTCGGACTATGGCTACACCTTC.

The chain's CDR3 is CASSTQGGGGPQHF. The CDR3 DNA is TGTGCCAGCAGCACACAGGGCGGAGGCGGGCCCCAGCATTTT. The gene calls are TRBV7-9 and TRBJ1-5, with D possibly being TRBD1 (6 bases). The V and J ends lost 5 bases and 9 bases respectively, with 17 bases between them. Germline V gives CDR1 SEHNR, CDR2 FQNEAQ (reference sequence). The CDR3 covers 14 residues.

The chain employs TRBV9 and TRBJ1-1, with unresolved D. Trimming cost V 2 bases and J 6 bases, with 23 bases left between them. From germline, CDR1 is SGDLS and CDR2 YYNGEE. The CDR3 totals 17 residues. CDR3 protein: CASSVKGGEVRGAEAFF. CDR3 bases: TGTGCCAGCAGCGTTAAAGGTGGAGAGGTTCGAGGAGCTGAAGCTTTCTTT.

The genes are TRBV7-9 and TRBJ1-4, with 8 nucleotides matching TRBD1. Germline CDR1 is SEHNR and CDR2 is FQNEAQ (reference sequence). The CDR3 is 16 residues long. Germline trimming cut 5 bases from V and 0 bases from J; bases unmatched to any gene: 5. The CDR3 DNA is TGTGCCAGCAGCAGACAGGGGACAGCAACTAATGAAAAACTGTTTTTT. Translation: CASSRQGTATNEKLFF.

This chain uses TRBV7-9 with TRBJ2-1; 10 bases are shared with TRBD1. The germline CDR1 and CDR2 sequences are SEHNR and FQNEAQ (reference sequence). The length of the CDR3 is 15 residues. J lost 10 bases, V lost 5 bases, and 11 bases had no gene match. CDR3 in DNA: TGTGCCAGCAGCCGATACCGGGACAGGGGACGCGAGCAGTTCTTC. Translation: CASSRYRDRGREQFF. The full variable domain, with the rest looked up from reference TRBV7-9 and TRBJ2-1, is DTGVSQNPRHKITKRGQNVTFRCDPISEHNRLYWYRQTLGQGPEFLTYFQNEAQLEKSRLLSDRFSAERPKGSFSTLEIQRTEQGDSAMYLCASSRYRDRGREQFFGPGTRLTVL.

J is TRBJ1-6 and V is TRBV6-5; tentatively, D is TRBD1 (6 bases). Per germline, CDR1 MNHEY and CDR2 SVGAGI. This CDR3 is built from 13 residues. V lost 6 bases, J lost 7 bases, and 10 bases lay in between. The chain's CDR3 is CASRNRVNSPLHF. The DNA of the CDR3 is TGTGCCAGCAGGAACAGGGTGAATTCACCCCTCCACTTT.

This sequence joins TRBV2 and TRBJ1-1; 8 bases agree with TRBD1. V shed 6 bases, J shed 1 base, and the junction held 7 bases outside the gene matches. Germline V lookup: CDR1 SNHLY, CDR2 FYNNEI. CDR3 size: 15 residues. CDR3 in DNA: TGTGCCAGCAGAAAGACAGGGGTGACGAACACTGAAGCTTTCTTT. It codes for CASRKTGVTNTEAFF.

V is TRBV11-2 and J is TRBJ2-7; 10 bases agree with TRBD1. Germline V gene lookup returns CDR1 SGHAT and CDR2 FQNNGV. The trim removed 5 bases at V and 4 bases at J, leaving 5 bases unmatched. The CDR3 is 14 residues long. The CDR3 here is CASSPGQGKYEQYF. In DNA form, the CDR3 reads TGTGCCAGCAGCCCGGGACAGGGGAAATACGAGCAGTACTTC.